These 28 T cell receptor beta chains were sequenced from one sample in a study of T cell responses to AZD1222 COVID-19 vaccine. Generated by immunoSEQ multiplex PCR, the TCRdb table keeps only in-frame clones and is missing some. There are more than 80,000 clones in the sample; about 90% occur only once, and 3.1% lies in the top ten. Sequences were derived from peripheral blood, sampled 28 days after the second AZD1222 dose. The source of these receptors is an adult who received the AZD1222 COVID-19 vaccine.

J is TRBJ1-1 and V is TRBV10-3, with unresolved D. With 0 bases removed from V and 6 bases from J, the gap between germline ends came to 11 bases. Germline lookup yields CDR1 ENHRY and CDR2 SYGVKD. This CDR3 is 14 amino acids long. CDR3 DNA: TGTGCCATCAGTGAGTCGAATTCTCAGGCTGAAGCTTTCTTT. This translates into CAISESNSQAEAFF.

The rearrangement links TRBV3-1 (or the pseudogene TRBV3-2) to TRBJ2-1, with 8 positions matching TRBD2. Trimming cost V 4 bases and J 3 bases; bases outside gene matches: 8. Germline CDR1 is LGHDT and CDR2 is YNNKEL (reference sequence). This CDR3 region has 16 residues. The CDR3 loop is CASSPTGTRGYNEQFF. The CDR3 DNA follows: TGTGCCAGCAGCCCTACCGGGACTAGAGGCTACAATGAGCAGTTCTTC.

J is TRBJ1-1 and V is TRBV27; weak D call: TRBD1 (6 bases). The CDR3 runs 15 residues. CDR1 is MNHEY, CDR2 SMNVEV, per germline (reference sequence). V was trimmed by 6 bases and J by 4 bases, leaving 18 bases between them. CDR3 sequence reads: CASRITNAGVTEAFF. As DNA, the CDR3 is TGTGCCAGCAGGATTACGAACGCAGGGGTCACTGAAGCTTTCTTT.

The V call is TRBV28, the J call TRBJ1-4, with a tentative D call TRBD1 (5 bases). CDR1 and CDR2 from the germline V gene are MDHEN and SYDVKM. This CDR3 spans 15 amino acids. V dropped 3 bases and J dropped 7 bases, with 15 bases sitting between them. This chain's CDR3 is CASSLGGSGTEKLFF. DNA of the CDR3: TGTGCCAGCAGTTTGGGTGGATCGGGGACTGAAAAACTGTTTTTT.

The DNA of the CDR3 is TGCGCCAGCAGCTCGGGACAGGGATATCAAAGGGAGCAGTTCTTC. Protein sequence: CASSSGQGYQREQFF. This chain joins TRBV5-1 and TRBJ2-1, with TRBD1 matching over 9 bases. This CDR3 is 15 amino acids long. From germline, CDR1 is SGHRS and CDR2 YFSETQ. Trimming removed 3 bases from V and 10 bases from J; junction bases left unmatched: 11. Based on the CDR3 plus reference TRBV5-1 and TRBJ2-1, the full variable domain is KAGVTQTPRYLIKTRGQQVTLSCSPISGHRSVSWYQQTPGQGLQFLFEYFSETQRNKGNFPGRFSGRQFSNSRSEMNVSTLELGDSALYLCASSSGQGYQREQFFGPGTRLTVL.

This chain connects TRBV6-5 to TRBJ1-6, with 7 bases fitting TRBD1. Germline loops: CDR1 MNHEY, CDR2 SVGAGI. This CDR3 is built from 15 residues. With V trimmed by 6 bases and J by 5 bases, 7 bases remained unmatched. The CDR3 reads CASRPDRDNNSPLHF. The CDR3 DNA follows: TGTGCCAGCAGACCAGACAGGGATAATAATTCACCCCTCCACTTT.

V gene TRBV5-1 combines with J gene TRBJ2-1; 7 bases are a match to TRBD1. The J segment lost 7 bases and the V segment lost 4 bases, leaving 5 bases of the junction unmatched. This CDR3 spans 13 amino acids. Germline CDR1 reads SGHRS; CDR2 reads YFSETQ. The chain's CDR3 is CASSLGTANEQFF. The CDR3 nucleotides are TGCGCCAGCAGCCTCGGGACAGCGAATGAGCAGTTCTTC.

The chain uses TRBV28 and TRBJ1-2, with unresolved D. Trimming stripped 5 bases from V and 5 bases from J, with 6 bases between. CDR1 and CDR2 (germline): MDHEN, SYDVKM. The CDR3 loop spans 11 amino acids. This chain's CDR3 is CASSPSYGYTF. CDR3 nucleotide sequence: TGTGCCAGCAGTCCTTCATATGGCTACACCTTC.

CDR3 nucleotides: TGTGCCAGCAGCCTCCGGGACACGAACACTGAAGCTTTCTTT. Amino acid sequence: CASSLRDTNTEAFF. This chain uses TRBV6-5 with TRBJ1-1; D may be TRBD1 (6 bases). CDR1 and CDR2 from the germline V gene are MNHEY and SVGAGI. This CDR3 contains 14 residues. Trimming took 6 bases from V and 1 from J, leaving 12 bases between them.

The rearrangement uses TRBV2 and TRBJ1-1; no clear D gene. The CDR3 is made up of 11 amino acids. Germline-derived CDR1 and CDR2 are SNHLY and FYNNEI. V was pared by 5 bases and J by 3 bases, with 4 bases between. In nucleotides, the CDR3 is TGTGCCAGCAGTTCTGACACTGAAGCTTTCTTT. The encoded protein is CASSSDTEAFF.

The V gene is TRBV6-2 or TRBV6-3, the J gene TRBJ1-5; 8 nucleotides line up with TRBD1. Trimming removed 5 bases from V and 3 bases from J; junction bases left unmatched: 6. The CDR3 totals 15 residues. Per the germline V gene, CDR1 is MNHEY and CDR2 is SVGEGT. The CDR3: CASSALTGANQPQHF. CDR3 DNA: TGTGCCAGCAGTGCTCTGACAGGGGCCAATCAGCCCCAGCATTTT.

The chain is built from TRBV7-9 and TRBJ1-1; no definite D call. Trimming shortened V by 0 bases and J by 6 bases, and 8 bases separated the two germline ends. CDR1 is SEHNR and CDR2 is FQNEAQ in the germline V gene (reference sequence). The CDR3 is made up of 13 amino acids. CDR3 DNA: TGTGCCAGCAGCTTAGCGCCGGGCGCTGAAGCTTTCTTT. Its protein product is CASSLAPGAEAFF.

This clone was observed a single time. V and J are TRBV19 and TRBJ2-2, with 7 bases that match TRBD1. This CDR3 has 15 amino acids. Losses at the gene ends were 6 bases for V and 3 bases for J; bases not matched to a gene: 7. Germline V gene data show CDR1 as LNHDA and CDR2 as SQIVND (reference sequence). In nucleotides, the CDR3 is TGTGCCAGTAGGGCCGGTGACAGGGACACCGGGGAGCTGTTTTTT. It codes for CASRAGDRDTGELFF.

In its sample, this clone was seen a few times. The genes are TRBV5-1 and TRBJ1-4; tentative D call: TRBD1 (5 bases). V was clipped by 0 bases and J by 5 bases, with 11 bases between them. The CDR3 spans 15 residues. Germline CDR1 is SGHRS and CDR2 is YFSETQ. The CDR3 is CASSLAGTGNEKLFF. CDR3 bases: TGCGCCAGCAGCTTGGCAGGGACGGGGAATGAAAAACTGTTTTTT.

In its sample, this clone was seen a few times. J is TRBJ2-3 and V is TRBV7-9; 7 nucleotides line up with TRBD2. The V gene's germline CDR1 is SEHNR and CDR2 FQNEAQ (reference sequence). V lost 4 bases to trimming and J lost 0 bases; unmatched junction nucleotides: 13. The CDR3 totals 18 residues. The CDR3 nucleotides read TGTGCCAGCAGCTCCGCTGGGACTACCACACCAAGCACAGATACGCAGTATTTT. Amino acids: CASSSAGTTTPSTDTQYF.

This rearrangement joins TRBV18 to TRBJ1-4; 8 bases align to TRBD1. After removal of 6 bases from V and 7 bases from J, the junction contained 7 bases not matched to a gene. CDR3 length: 14 residues. Germline CDR1 is KGHSH and CDR2 is LQKENI. CDR3 coding DNA: TGTGCCAGCTCTCTAAGACAGGGGTCTGAAAAACTGTTTTTT. Translating it yields CASSLRQGSEKLFF.

This sequence joins TRBV14 and TRBJ1-2, with D possibly matching TRBD1 (5 bases). The CDR3 sequence is 13 residues long. The V end lost 0 bases, the J end lost 9 bases, and 11 bases lay between the germline ends. Germline values: CDR1 SGHDN, CDR2 FVKESK. The CDR3 DNA sequence: TGTGCCAGCAGCCAAGATTTGGGGGTTCGCTACACCTTC. It translates to CASSQDLGVRYTF.

V usage is TRBV27 and J usage is TRBJ1-2, with 9 positions matching TRBD1. The CDR3 is made up of 17 amino acids. Trimming removed 4 bases from V and 0 bases from J; junction bases left unmatched: 9. Germline CDR1 reads MNHEY; CDR2 reads SMNVEV (reference sequence). The CDR3 bases are TGTGCCAGCAGTTCTACAGGGGGCACGGGCGCTAACTATGGCTACACCTTC. Translated, it gives CASSSTGGTGANYGYTF.

The gene calls are TRBV5-1 and TRBJ2-2; 11 bases agree with TRBD2. The V segment lost 2 bases and the J segment 2 bases; nucleotides outside the gene matches: 5. The CDR3 contains 17 residues. Germline values: CDR1 SGHRS, CDR2 YFSETQ. In nucleotides, the CDR3 is TGCGCCAGCAGCTTCCCGGGACTAGCGGTTAACACCGGGGAGCTGTTTTTT. This encodes CASSFPGLAVNTGELFF.

This chain joins TRBV5-4 and TRBJ1-5, with a tentative D call TRBD1 (6 bases). Trimming left V 2 bases short and J 9 bases short, with 12 bases between. This CDR3 region has 13 residues. Germline values: CDR1 SGHNT, CDR2 YYREEE (reference sequence). CDR3 residues: CASSFGRGGPQHF. The CDR3 DNA is TGTGCCAGCAGCTTTGGCAGGGGAGGGCCCCAGCATTTT.

V gene TRBV2 combines with J gene TRBJ1-4; 7 nucleotides align to TRBD1. Unmatched junction bases numbered 5, after V lost 5 bases and J lost 5 bases. CDR3 size: 14 residues. Germline V lookup: CDR1 SNHLY, CDR2 FYNNEI. As DNA, the CDR3 is TGTGCCAGCAGTTTGGGACAGCGAAATGAAAAACTGTTTTTT. This gives the protein CASSLGQRNEKLFF.

The chain joins TRBV10-3 to TRBJ1-1; D unclear. V was pared by 3 bases and J by 10 bases, with 21 bases between. CDR1 ENHRY and CDR2 SYGVKD come from the germline V gene. The CDR3 loop spans 15 amino acids. CDR3 sequence (DNA): TGTGCCATCAGTGAAGATTTTAACAGACTAAAGGGAGCTTTCTTT. This sequence encodes CAISEDFNRLKGAFF.

V gene TRBV5-1 combines with J gene TRBJ1-6; 9 nucleotides agree with TRBD1. This CDR3 has 15 amino acids. V lost 3 bases, J lost 8 bases, and 6 bases stayed unmatched. Germline CDR1 reads SGHRS; CDR2 reads YFSETQ. CDR3 bases: TGCGCCAGCAGCTCGGGACAGGGATCTTATTCACCCCTCCACTTT. Translated, it gives CASSSGQGSYSPLHF.

The chain links TRBV7-2 to TRBJ2-7; 7 positions match TRBD1. The CDR3 runs 15 residues. In germline, CDR1 is SGHTA, CDR2 FQGNSA. The V gene end was trimmed by 1 base and the J gene end by 5 bases; junction bases not matched to a gene: 8. CDR3 loop: CASSLGGQFANEQYF. The CDR3 nucleotides are TGTGCCAGCAGCTTAGGGGGACAGTTCGCAAACGAGCAGTACTTC. Combining the CDR3 with reference TRBV7-2 and TRBJ2-7 gives the whole variable domain GAGVSQSPSNKVTEKGKDVELRCDPISGHTALYWYRQSLGQGLEFLIYFQGNSAPDKSGLPSDRFSAERTGGSVSTLTIQRTQQEDSAVYLCASSLGGQFANEQYFGPGTRLTVT.

The chain uses TRBV2 and TRBJ2-5; D might be TRBD1 or TRBD2, each matching 7 bases. The CDR3 length is 15 residues. Looked up from germline, CDR1 is SNHLY and CDR2 is FYNNEI. The V gene lost 8 bases and the J gene lost 5 bases, with 21 bases spanning the gap. Here the CDR3 DNA reads TGTGCCAGCGGGTGGAGTACAGGGGAGGGGGAGACCCAGTACTTC. Translated: CASGWSTGEGETQYF.

The chain carries TRBV11-3 and TRBJ2-3; the D gene is possibly TRBD2 (5 bases). This CDR3 has 14 residues. Germline V lookup: CDR1 SGHNT, CDR2 YENEEA. The V and J ends lost 1 base and 3 bases respectively, with 8 bases between them. CDR3 coding DNA: TGTGCCAGCAGCTTAGTTGGCGGGACAGATACGCAGTATTTT. It codes for CASSLVGGTDTQYF.

The chain uses TRBV19 and TRBJ1-2, with D unclear. The CDR3 spans 12 residues. CDR1 and CDR2 from the germline V gene are LNHDA and SQIVND (reference sequence). V was cut by 4 bases and J by 5 bases, with 8 bases left in between. CDR3 sequence reads: CASSNSLYGYTF. The CDR3 bases are TGTGCCAGTAGTAACAGTTTATATGGCTACACCTTC.

The genes are TRBV19 and TRBJ1-4; a possible D gene is TRBD1 (6 bases). CDR3 size: 15 residues. In germline, CDR1 is LNHDA, CDR2 SQIVND (reference sequence). Trimming stripped 6 bases from V and 7 bases from J, with 18 bases between. CDR3 protein: CASSRSHGGGEKLFF. In DNA form, the CDR3 reads TGTGCCAGTAGCCGATCCCACGGAGGGGGTGAAAAACTGTTTTTT.